The 10 T cell receptor beta chains below were found in one sample sequenced in a study of cytomegalovirus exposure and HLA in healthy donors. The PCR ran on 60 Vbeta and 13 Jbeta primers. Clones were read by immunoSEQ multiplex PCR, and TCRdb kept only the in-frame ones, dropping some. The table records 90,000 to 100,000 clones, around three quarters of them present only once. The sample consisted of PBMCs. The receptors stem from a middle-aged man in good health and CMV-seronegative.

V and J are TRBV5-4 and TRBJ2-3; tentatively, D is TRBD2 (5 bases). V was pared by 5 bases and J by 2 bases, with 18 bases between. This CDR3 is 16 amino acids long. Germline V gene lookup returns CDR1 SGHNT and CDR2 YYREEE (reference sequence). CDR3 DNA sequence: TGTGCCAGCAGGTCAGAAGGACTCCTCTACACAGATACGCAGTATTTT. It is translated as CASRSEGLLYTDTQYF. The variable domain in full, with the rest retrieved from reference TRBV5-4 and TRBJ2-3, is ETGVTQSPTHLIKTRGQQVTLRCSSQSGHNTVSWYQQALGQGPQFIFQYYREEENGRGNFPPRFSGLQFPNYSSELNVNALELDDSALYLCASRSEGLLYTDTQYFGPGTRLTVL.

This clone was counted only a few times. V is TRBV13 and J is TRBJ2-7; possible D gene TRBD1, 6 bases. This CDR3 is 14 amino acids long. V was cut by 3 bases and J by 3 bases, with 12 bases left in between. The germline V gene encodes CDR1 PRHDT and CDR2 FYEKMQ (reference sequence). In DNA, the CDR3 is TGTGCCAGCAGCTTCTCCGGGACAAGCTACGAGCAGTACTTC. Protein sequence: CASSFSGTSYEQYF.

This clone showed up just a few times. J is TRBJ2-3 and V is TRBV29-1, with 13 bases matching TRBD2. V was pared by 4 bases and J by 6 bases, with 7 bases of the junction left unmatched. In germline, CDR1 is SQVTM, CDR2 ANQGSEA. The CDR3 spans 15 residues. This CDR3 reads CSVVRTSGRGDTQYF. CDR3 sequence (DNA): TGCAGCGTTGTTAGGACTAGCGGGAGAGGGGATACGCAGTATTTT.

This clone was counted a few times. The chain couples TRBV29-1 to TRBJ2-5; a weak D match, TRBD1 (5 bases). The CDR3 contains 13 residues. Germline V gene sequence: CDR1 SQVTM, CDR2 ANQGSEA. The ends were cut back, 3 bases at V and 2 bases at J, with 10 bases in the middle. CDR3: CSVDRGSQETQYF. As DNA, the CDR3 is TGCAGCGTTGATAGGGGCTCGCAAGAGACCCAGTACTTC.

The V call is TRBV11-1, the J call TRBJ2-1; perhaps TRBD2 as D (6 bases). Per the germline V gene, CDR1 is SGHAT and CDR2 is FQDESV (reference sequence). Trimming removed 1 base from V and 6 bases from J, with 13 bases in between. This CDR3 has 15 amino acids. The CDR3: CASSLGRAGFNEQFF. The CDR3 coding sequence is TGTGCCAGCAGCTTAGGCAGGGCGGGGTTCAATGAGCAGTTCTTC.

The V and J genes are TRBV11-2 and TRBJ1-5, with 7 nucleotides matching TRBD1. The CDR3 is 14 amino acids. After removal of 5 bases from V and 6 bases from J, the junction contained 7 bases not matched to a gene. Germline values: CDR1 SGHAT, CDR2 FQNNGV. The CDR3 here is CASSLGTVGQPQHF. Here the CDR3 DNA reads TGTGCCAGCAGCCTTGGGACAGTTGGTCAGCCCCAGCATTTT.

The chain joins TRBV28 to TRBJ2-2; no clear D. Trimming cost V 7 bases and J 6 bases, with 18 bases left between them. Germline lookup yields CDR1 MDHEN and CDR2 SYDVKM. The CDR3 sequence is 15 residues long. CDR3 residues: CASTYPTTHPGELFF. The CDR3 DNA reads as TGTGCCAGCACCTATCCTACGACTCACCCCGGGGAGCTGTTTTTT.

This chain uses TRBV7-3 with TRBJ1-1; TRBD1 matches at 7 bases. V lost 5 bases to trimming and J lost 7 bases; unmatched junction nucleotides: 10. The CDR3 has 14 residues. The germline gives CDR1 SGHTA, CDR2 FQGTGA. DNA of the CDR3: TGTGCCAGCAGCCCCAACAGGGGACACGTTGAAGCTTTCTTT. Encoded protein: CASSPNRGHVEAFF.

V is TRBV9 and J is TRBJ2-1; 10 bases line up with TRBD2. Germline V gene sequence: CDR1 SGDLS, CDR2 YYNGEE. The CDR3 loop spans 14 amino acids. The V and J ends lost 0 bases and 6 bases, in that order; junction bases with no gene match: 0. The CDR3 nucleotides are TGTGCCAGCAGCGTAGGGACTAGCGGCAATGAGCAGTTCTTC. Protein: CASSVGTSGNEQFF.

This chain links TRBV15 with TRBJ2-7, with 7 bases that match TRBD2. The CDR3 is 15 amino acids. In germline, CDR1 is LNHNV, CDR2 YYDKDF (reference sequence). V gave up 2 bases and J gave up 7 bases; unmatched junction bases: 11. The CDR3 DNA is TGTGCCACCAGCAGATCCCGGGACCCCGGGGGGGAGCAGTACTTC. Encoded protein: CATSRSRDPGGEQYF. The full variable domain, with the rest looked up from reference TRBV15 and TRBJ2-7, is DAMVIQNPRYQVTQFGKPVTLSCSQTLNHNVMYWYQQKSSQAPKLLFHYYDKDFNNEADTPDNFQSRRPNTSFCFLDIRSPGLGDTAMYLCATSRSRDPGGEQYFGPGTRLTVT.